The T cell receptor beta chain under discussion was sequenced for a study of T cell changes during pregnancy in multiple sclerosis. Trimming took 5 bases from V and 0 from J, leaving 14 bases between them. The CDR3 contains 16 residues. Per germline, CDR1 MNHEY and CDR2 SMNVEV (reference sequence). TCRdb's copy holds only in-frame clones and misses some; the assay was immunoSEQ multiplex PCR. The sample contains more than 65,000 clones, about 90% of which appear only once. The source of this sequence is a female donor with multiple sclerosis, enrolled in a pregnancy study. The specimen was peripheral blood, collected in the first trimester of pregnancy. The gene calls are TRBV27 and TRBJ1-5; D might be TRBD1 (5 bases). Here the CDR3 reads CASSPSQGDSNQPQHF. The CDR3 bases are TGTGCCAGCAGTCCCTCACAAGGGGATAGCAATCAGCCCCAGCATTTT.